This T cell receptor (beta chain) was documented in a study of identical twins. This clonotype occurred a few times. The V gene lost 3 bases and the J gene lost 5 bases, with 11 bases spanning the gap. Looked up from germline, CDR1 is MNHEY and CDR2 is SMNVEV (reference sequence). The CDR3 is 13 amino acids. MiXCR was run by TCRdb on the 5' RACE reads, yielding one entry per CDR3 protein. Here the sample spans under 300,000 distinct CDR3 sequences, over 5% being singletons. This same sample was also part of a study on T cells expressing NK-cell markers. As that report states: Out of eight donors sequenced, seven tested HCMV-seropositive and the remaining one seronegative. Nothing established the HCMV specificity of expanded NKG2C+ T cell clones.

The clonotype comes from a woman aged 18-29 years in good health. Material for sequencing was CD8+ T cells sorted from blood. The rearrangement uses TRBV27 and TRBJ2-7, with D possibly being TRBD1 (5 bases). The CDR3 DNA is TGTGCCAGCAGTTTTGTCCAGGGCGACGAGCAGTACTTC. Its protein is CASSFVQGDEQYF.